This entry lists 7 T cell receptor beta chains sequenced from one sample in a study of cytomegalovirus exposure and HLA in healthy donors. In the PCR, 60 Vbeta and 13 Jbeta primers were used. Produced via immunoSEQ multiplex PCR; TCRdb's table is partial and in-frame only. The table records some 200,000 clones, about 77% of them present only once. The sequencing input was PBMCs. The receptor source for this set is a woman aged 25-40 years in good health and CMV-seronegative.

This clone was recorded only once. Within the sample, other DNA sequences also encode this same CDR3. The chain carries TRBV6-1 and TRBJ2-1; 7 nucleotides match TRBD1. CDR1 MNHNS and CDR2 SASEGT come from the germline V gene. This CDR3 contains 14 residues. With 6 bases clipped from V and 3 bases from J, the junction kept 5 bases outside the gene matches. CDR3 DNA sequence: TGTGCCAGCAGGGACAGGTTCTACTACAATGAGCAGTTCTTC. This codes for CASRDRFYYNEQFF.

This clone was seen just once. The chain is built from TRBV7-2 and TRBJ2-3; D gene uncertain. The germline V gene encodes CDR1 SGHTA and CDR2 FQGNSA. The ends were cut back, 4 bases at V and 1 base at J, with 6 bases in the middle. The CDR3 has 13 amino acids. The CDR3 bases are TGTGCCAGCAGCTCACCGGGCACAGATACGCAGTATTTT. Translated, it gives CASSSPGTDTQYF.

The genes are TRBV10-1 and TRBJ1-1; the match to TRBD1 covers 8 bases. The CDR3 is 14 amino acids. The trim removed 7 bases at V and 0 bases at J, leaving 4 bases unmatched. Germline lookup yields CDR1 WNHNN and CDR2 SYGVQD (reference sequence). CDR3 protein: CASIMTGVNTEAFF. The DNA of the CDR3 is TGCGCCAGCATTATGACAGGGGTGAACACTGAAGCTTTCTTT.

The chain is built from TRBV5-6 and TRBJ1-4; D is uncertain. There are 15 residues in the CDR3. V lost 3 bases to trimming and J lost 3 bases, with 12 bases between them. Germline values: CDR1 SGHDT, CDR2 YYEEEE. The CDR3 nucleotides are TGTGCCAGCAGCTCGTCCGCCGGGGCTAATGAAAAACTGTTTTTT. Its protein is CASSSSAGANEKLFF.

This clone was seen once. DNA for the CDR3: TGCGCCAGCAGCCCTCCCGGCGGTAGCAATCAGCCCCAGCATTTT. Translated, it gives CASSPPGGSNQPQHF. J is TRBJ1-5 and V is TRBV4-1; D gene uncertain. The V gene lost 4 bases and the J gene lost 0 bases, with 10 bases spanning the gap. CDR1 and CDR2 from the germline V gene are MGHRA and YSYEKL. The CDR3 contains 15 residues.

This chain connects TRBV5-1 to TRBJ2-2; the match to TRBD2 covers 10 bases. The CDR3 spans 17 residues. Trimming cost V 0 bases and J 2 bases; bases outside gene matches: 4. The germline V gene has CDR1 SGHRS and CDR2 YFSETQ. Written as DNA, the CDR3 is TGCGCCAGCAGCTTGGAGTTAGCGGGGGGCAACACCGGGGAGCTGTTTTTT. Residues: CASSLELAGGNTGELFF.

The chain joins TRBV6-6 to TRBJ2-5; 7 nucleotides match TRBD1. Germline V gives CDR1 MNHNY, CDR2 SVGAGI (reference sequence). The CDR3 spans 13 residues. The ends lost 6 bases at V and 4 bases at J; junction bases unmatched: 5. The CDR3 spells CASRDRAGETQYF. DNA for the CDR3: TGTGCCAGCAGAGACAGGGCTGGAGAGACCCAGTACTTC.